This T cell receptor (beta chain) was captured by sequencing in a study of regulatory and conventional T cells in RAG deficiency. The CDR3 consists of 13 residues. Between the trimmed V and J ends, which lost 0 bases and 3 bases, there was a span of 5 bases. Per germline, CDR1 SGHRS and CDR2 YFSETQ. TCRdb's table, derived via immunoSEQ multiplex PCR, lists solely in-frame clones and lacks some. The top ten hold about 7.3% of the sample, which has some 960 clones, 65% to 85% seen once. The sorted conventional CD4+ T cells were CD25-low and CD127-high, with genomic DNA sequenced. Whole-study findings and limits: In Omenn syndrome, sorted "Tregs" may be peripherally activated cells.

On this clone: Antigen unknown.

The TCR sequence derives from a human donor with RAG deficiency presenting as combined immunodeficiency. The sample was CD4+ effector T cells sorted from blood. The V gene is TRBV5-1, the J gene TRBJ2-3; the D is unclear. CDR3 DNA: TGCGCCAGCAGCTTGGCCGGGACAGATACGCAGTATTTT. This codes for CASSLAGTDTQYF.